The clone carrying this T cell receptor (beta chain) was detected a few times. Original methodology: Scientists estimated how many nucleated cells there were by amplifying reference gene primers. Using immunoSEQ multiplex PCR, the repertoire was profiled, and TCRdb retains in-frame clones only, with some absent. V, J and clone size are taken as reported in that table, and D and trimming were inferred from the DNA itself. The sample yields some 200,000 clones, around nine tenths seen once. The sample originates from a study of blood T cell repertoires in COVID-19. About the study: Sites in the United States, Italy and Spain provided acute and convalescent COVID-19 samples.

This TCR derives from a woman between 40 and 55 years old with acute or convalescent COVID-19. The material sequenced was peripheral blood.

The DNA of the CDR3 is TGTGCCAGCAGCAATATAGGACAGTGGAATCAGCCCCAGCATTTT. Translated: CASSNIGQWNQPQHF. V usage is TRBV6-2 or TRBV6-3 and J usage is TRBJ1-5; D perhaps matches TRBD1 (6 bases). Looked up from germline, CDR1 is MNHEY and CDR2 is SVGEGT. This CDR3 is built from 15 residues. V was clipped by 6 bases and J by 4 bases, with 16 bases between them.